This entry concerns a single T cell receptor beta chain. The antigen remains undetermined. This sample was taken from a study of post-analysis software for immune sequencing data. About the research overall: Relapsing-remitting, secondary progressive and progressive-relapsing multiple sclerosis courses were included. Study-wide points: Relative to controls, patients with multiple sclerosis showed significantly lower normalized Chao1 diversity. Controls had lower frequencies than patients of four or five TRBV segments, which included TRBV5-6, TRBV5-1 and TRBV20-1. Clustering by F measure revealed strong co-clustering among samples prepared together in one batch.

This CDR3 is built from 14 residues. The TCR beta cDNA libraries carried unique molecular identifiers. There were roughly 0.95 to 11 million T cells, and around 500,000 cDNA molecules came from them. TCRdb reprocessed the PCR reads via MiXCR and lists one record per CDR3 protein. The sample has approximately 690,000 distinct CDR3 sequences; 55% to 60% are singletons. This sequence joins TRBV21-1 and TRBJ2-7. TRBV21-1 is a known pseudogene. This sequence originates from a girl aged 2 to 10 with multiple sclerosis. The sequenced sample consisted of blood. The CDR3 loop reads CASRKEYLGYEQYF. The CDR3 DNA reads as TGTGCCAGCAGAAAAGAATACTTGGGGTACGAGCAGTACTTC.